This TCR beta chain was recovered during a study of CD8 T cells in ankylosing spondylitis. Using its own MiXCR run on the 5' RACE reads, TCRdb lists one record per CDR3 protein. The profile shows 200,000 to 250,000 distinct CDR3 sequences, roughly 24% of them singletons. Only a few counts were recorded for this clonotype. Its antigen is unidentified. Trimming left V 5 bases short and J 2 bases short, with 10 bases between. This CDR3 has 15 residues. Study-wide points: Apparently characteristic of ankylosing spondylitis blood was a TCR beta motif (eight highly homologous variants).

Sequenced sample: blood, either unsorted or a sorted T cell fraction (not recorded which). This TCR was sampled from a male donor with ankylosing spondylitis or in good health (not recorded which). This chain joins TRBV12-3 or TRBV12-4 and TRBJ2-6; D might be TRBD2 (5 bases). CDR3 sequence: CASSHRGPGANVLTF. The CDR3 nucleotides read TGTGCCAGCAGTCATCGAGGGCCTGGGGCCAACGTCCTGACTTTC.